One T cell receptor (beta chain) is described in this entry. Antigen: not known. The sample is drawn from a study of T cells in localized non-small cell lung cancer. General study results and limits: Of the top 100 tumor clones, median 57 were in adjacent lung, approximately 28 among its top 100. Compared with tumor, uninvolved adjacent lung displayed greater T cell clonality, ranking highest overall. Investigators sequenced only a single tumor region, leaving heterogeneity possible.

This CDR3 contains 14 residues. Germline lookup yields CDR1 LNHDA and CDR2 SQIVND (reference sequence). Between the trimmed V and J ends, which lost 9 bases and 2 bases, there was a span of 14 bases. Some clones are missing from TCRdb's copy, which holds only in-frame ones; the method was immunoSEQ multiplex PCR. This sample has around 2,000 clones, with around a third found just once. This chain joins TRBV19 and TRBJ1-3, with D maybe TRBD1 (5 bases). The sample was lung tumor tissue, taken before any cancer treatment. The receptor's source is a male donor older than 55 with stage I squamous cell lung carcinoma. CDR3: CASHTGLAGNTIYF. As DNA, the CDR3 is TGTGCCAGCCATACAGGTCTTGCTGGAAACACCATATATTTT.